This T cell receptor (beta chain) was found in a study of cytomegalovirus exposure and HLA in healthy donors. As regards this clone: Its antigen is unknown.

PCR primers comprised 60 Vbeta and 13 Jbeta primers. The assay was immunoSEQ multiplex PCR, and TCRdb's table has in-frame clones only and misses some. The sample consists of roughly 120,000 clones, less than 85% of them appearing once. CDR1 and CDR2 from the germline V gene are LNHDA and SQIVND (reference sequence). CDR3 size: 15 residues. V gave up 6 bases and J gave up 0 bases, with 12 bases separating them. Points from the study as a whole: As confirmed in vitro, three CMV-associated chains were specific for CMV antigens.

The chain carries TRBV19 and TRBJ2-1, with a weak D call TRBD2 (6 bases). The sequenced material came from PBMCs. The clonotype originates from a woman aged 40 to 55 in good health and CMV-seronegative. The CDR3 nucleotides read TGTGCCAGTAGGATTAGCGGAAACTCCTACAATGAGCAGTTCTTC. Amino acid sequence: CASRISGNSYNEQFF.